Each of the 32 T cell receptor beta chains below was sequenced from the same sample in a study of human T cells and chemical hapten exposure. Time point here: patch test 1, 2 weeks after DPC sensitization. Treatment: therapeutic diphenylcyclopropenone sensitization with weekly scalp DPC. TCRdb used MiXCR to reprocess the RACE reads, holding one entry per CDR3 protein. The sample carries fewer than 400,000 distinct CDR3 sequences, under 8% recorded once. The sequencing used whole blood, collected in connection with sensitization to the hapten diphenylcyclopropenone (DPC). The receptor source for this set is a woman aged 18 to 35 with alopecia areata. Some clones in this sample may be carry-over from other donors' samples.

The chain recombines TRBV11-2 with TRBJ2-7, with a tentative D call TRBD1 (6 bases). CDR3 length: 14 residues. The V and J ends lost 1 base and 4 bases respectively, with 11 bases between them. Germline CDR1 and CDR2: SGHAT and FQNNGV. The CDR3 region has the DNA TGTGCCAGCAGCTTAGGTGACAGGATATACGAGCAGTACTTC. Its protein product is CASSLGDRIYEQYF.

This clonotype was seen only a few times. The V call is TRBV20-1, the J call TRBJ2-5, with D perhaps TRBD1 (5 bases). The CDR3 has 10 amino acids. From germline, CDR1 is DFQATT and CDR2 SNEGSKA (reference sequence). Trimming pared 7 bases from V and 9 bases from J, leaving 12 bases between. The DNA for the CDR3 is TGCAGTGTCAATGACAGTCCCCAGTACTTC. Its translation is CSVNDSPQYF.

The chain has TRBV25-1 and TRBJ1-2, with a tentative D call TRBD1 (5 bases). The CDR3 length is 12 residues. V gave up 2 bases and J gave up 8 bases, with 9 bases separating them. Germline V gives CDR1 MGHDK, CDR2 SYGVNS. CDR3 bases: TGTGCCAGCAGTGAACAGGGTGAGGGCTACACCTTC. As protein: CASSEQGEGYTF.

The chain has TRBV7-9 and TRBJ2-6, with D tentatively TRBD2 (6 bases). The V end lost 1 base, the J end lost 13 bases, and 11 bases lay between the germline ends. CDR1 and CDR2 from the germline V gene are SEHNR and FQNEAQ (reference sequence). The CDR3 runs to 13 residues. This chain's CDR3 is CASSLEAGTVLTF. In nucleotides, the CDR3 is TGTGCCAGCAGCTTAGAGGCGGGAACGGTCCTGACTTTC.

This sequence joins TRBV5-1 and TRBJ2-5, with 9 bases fitting TRBD1. Losses at the gene ends were 4 bases for V and 3 bases for J; bases not matched to a gene: 7. The germline gives CDR1 SGHRS, CDR2 YFSETQ. This CDR3 has 15 residues. CDR3 nucleotide sequence: TGCGCCAGCAGCGTGAGGACAGGGGAAAAAGAGACCCAGTACTTC. This codes for CASSVRTGEKETQYF.

This clonotype came up many times. The chain uses TRBV20-1 and TRBJ2-1; no clear D. Per germline, CDR1 DFQATT and CDR2 SNEGSKA (reference sequence). V lost 3 bases, J lost 5 bases, and 5 bases lay in between. The CDR3 has 11 residues. The CDR3 loop reads CSARGNNEQFF. The CDR3 nucleotides read TGCAGTGCTAGGGGTAACAATGAGCAGTTCTTC.

This chain connects TRBV6-2 or TRBV6-3 to TRBJ1-2; D is possibly TRBD1 (6 bases). The CDR3 spans 15 residues. V was cut by 0 bases and J by 4 bases, with 12 bases left in between. The germline V gene encodes CDR1 MNHEY and CDR2 SVGEGT. The CDR3, as DNA: TGTGCCAGCAGTTACTCATGGGACAACCGCTATGGCTACACCTTC. It specifies CASSYSWDNRYGYTF.

In its sample, this clonotype was seen many times. The V gene is TRBV20-1, the J gene TRBJ2-3; no reliable D call. Germline CDR1 is DFQATT and CDR2 is SNEGSKA (reference sequence). The CDR3 length is 14 residues. Between the trimmed V and J ends, which lost 3 bases and 0 bases, there was a span of 10 bases. The CDR3 loop is CSASVTRSTDTQYF. CDR3 DNA sequence: TGCAGTGCTAGCGTGACACGTAGCACAGATACGCAGTATTTT.

This clonotype was seen many times. The chain employs TRBV7-2 and TRBJ2-5, with 10 bases matching TRBD2. The CDR3 length is 18 residues. Trimming removed 4 bases from V and 3 bases from J; junction bases left unmatched: 14. CDR1 is SGHTA and CDR2 is FQGNSA in the germline V gene. DNA for the CDR3: TGTGCCAGCAGCTCACACCTGAGCGGGGGGGCCTTAAAAGAGACCCAGTACTTC. It translates to CASSSHLSGGALKETQYF.

The rearrangement uses TRBV4-3 and TRBJ2-7, with D uncertain. This CDR3 contains 12 residues. Trimming took off 9 bases at V and 1 base at J, with 10 bases between the two ends. Looked up from germline, CDR1 is LGHNA and CDR2 is YSLEER. The CDR3 DNA follows: TGCGCCAGACCGGGCAGATCCTACGAGCAGTACTTC. It is translated as CARPGRSYEQYF.

This rearrangement joins TRBV10-3 to TRBJ2-2; D perhaps matches TRBD1 (5 bases). CDR1 and CDR2 (germline): ENHRY, SYGVKD. V dropped 5 bases and J dropped 3 bases, with 22 bases sitting between them. The CDR3 totals 18 residues. The CDR3 DNA is TGTGCCATCAGTCCAGCTAGGGGATCAACAGCCTACACCGGGGAGCTGTTTTTT. Amino acid sequence: CAISPARGSTAYTGELFF.

This clonotype was observed many times. J is TRBJ2-3 and V is TRBV28; weak D call: TRBD2 (6 bases). The CDR3 sequence is 15 residues long. The ends were cut back, 8 bases at V and 9 bases at J, with 24 bases in the middle. Germline CDR1 is MDHEN and CDR2 is SYDVKM. The CDR3 here is CASLGVAGYGETQYF. DNA for the CDR3: TGTGCCAGCCTTGGAGTGGCGGGATACGGAGAGACGCAGTATTTT.

In this sample, this clonotype turned up a few times. CDR3 region: CASSLGAWTQVSNEQFF. The CDR3 nucleotides read TGTGCCAGCAGCTTAGGGGCTTGGACGCAGGTCAGCAATGAGCAGTTCTTC. The chain links TRBV7-8 to TRBJ2-1; D remains ambiguous. Trimming took 1 base from V and 6 from J, leaving 19 bases between them. CDR1 is SGHVS and CDR2 is FQNEAQ in the germline V gene. The CDR3 is 17 amino acids.

The table lists this clonotype with many counts. The V and J genes are TRBV4-3 and TRBJ2-1; D is undetermined. Trimming took off 0 bases at V and 0 bases at J, with 9 bases between the two ends. The CDR3 is 16 residues long. The germline V gene encodes CDR1 LGHNA and CDR2 YSLEER. The CDR3 DNA reads TGCGCCAGCAGCCAAGACATCGGGTCCTCCTACAATGAGCAGTTCTTC. Translation: CASSQDIGSSYNEQFF.

This clonotype was seen repeatedly, ten times or more. The junction shows a germline mismatch at one end, possibly a read error. The J gene is TRBJ2-2, the V gene TRBV4-1, with unresolved D. The CDR3 spans 11 residues. The germline V gene encodes CDR1 MGHRA and CDR2 YSYEKL. The CDR3 loop reads CASSQVGELFF. CDR3 in DNA: TGCGCCAGCAGTCAAGTCGGGGAGCTGTTTTTT.

This clonotype was seen many times. V gene TRBV20-1 combines with J gene TRBJ1-2; D is possibly TRBD1 (5 bases). This CDR3 region has 15 residues. The V end was cut by 4 bases, the J end by 8 bases, with 23 bases between. Germline CDR1 and CDR2: DFQATT and SNEGSKA (reference sequence). The CDR3, as DNA: TGCAGTGCTACGCCCCTTGGGGCCCTCCTGGGGGGCTACACCTTC. It encodes CSATPLGALLGGYTF.

This clonotype was counted between two and nine times. The V call is TRBV23-1, the J call TRBJ2-5; no clear D. TRBV23-1 is marked as an open reading frame, function uncertain. The CDR3 has 13 residues. V lost 10 bases and J 2 bases, leaving 14 bases between the germline ends. The CDR3: CATRVVEQETQYF. The CDR3 coding sequence is TGCGCCACCCGGGTTGTAGAACAAGAGACCCAGTACTTC.

This clonotype was seen many times. The V gene is TRBV7-2, the J gene TRBJ2-3, with 10 bases that match TRBD2. The length of the CDR3 is 17 residues. After removal of 3 bases from V and 7 bases from J, the junction contained 13 bases not matched to a gene. Looked up from germline, CDR1 is SGHTA and CDR2 is FQGNSA. This CDR3 reads CASSFKTEGLAHYTQYF. DNA of the CDR3: TGTGCCAGCAGCTTCAAAACCGAGGGACTAGCGCACTATACGCAGTATTTT.

This clonotype was seen at least ten times. The V and J genes are TRBV20-1 and TRBJ2-3, with TRBD2 identical over 9 bases. V gave up 8 bases and J gave up 1 base; unmatched junction bases: 10. From germline, CDR1 is DFQATT and CDR2 SNEGSKA (reference sequence). This CDR3 has 15 amino acids. CDR3 DNA sequence: TGCAGTACCAAAGGGCTAGCGGGGCGCACAGATACGCAGTATTTT. Translated: CSTKGLAGRTDTQYF.

At least ten counts were recorded for this clonotype. V is TRBV2 and J is TRBJ2-7; the D gene could be TRBD1 or TRBD2 (6 bases each). The CDR3 consists of 13 residues. V lost 1 base and J lost 5, with 9 bases in between. The germline V gene encodes CDR1 SNHLY and CDR2 FYNNEI. This CDR3 is CASSEEGGHEQYF. For the CDR3, the DNA is TGTGCCAGCAGTGAAGAGGGGGGACACGAGCAGTACTTC.

This clonotype was observed many times. V gene TRBV5-1 combines with J gene TRBJ1-1; 9 positions match TRBD1. Germline V lookup: CDR1 SGHRS, CDR2 YFSETQ. Trimming cost V 3 bases and J 3 bases; bases outside gene matches: 6. The CDR3 sequence is 15 residues long. The CDR3 region is CASSSHRGPDTEAFF. The CDR3 DNA is TGCGCCAGCAGCTCCCACAGGGGGCCGGACACTGAAGCTTTCTTT.

The chain employs TRBV7-9 and TRBJ1-2, with D possibly being TRBD1 (6 bases). The CDR3 totals 14 residues. In germline, CDR1 is SEHNR, CDR2 FQNEAQ (reference sequence). Trimming pared 4 bases from V and 0 bases from J, leaving 9 bases between. CDR3 coding DNA: TGTGCCAGCAGCTATTCAGGGGCTAACTATGGCTACACCTTC. It yields the protein CASSYSGANYGYTF.

The chain recombines TRBV10-3 with TRBJ1-1; weak D call: TRBD1 (5 bases). V was trimmed by 6 bases and J by 6 bases, leaving 11 bases between them. Germline lookup yields CDR1 ENHRY and CDR2 SYGVKD. CDR3 length: 12 amino acids. CDR3 protein: CAISLQGSEAFF. The CDR3 DNA is TGTGCCATCAGCCTCCAGGGCTCTGAAGCTTTCTTT.

This clonotype was seen only a few times. V is TRBV6-1 and J is TRBJ1-6; no definite D call. V dropped 11 bases and J dropped 0 bases, with 11 bases sitting between them. Germline V CDR1 and CDR2: MNHNS, SASEGT. The CDR3 loop spans 14 amino acids. The CDR3 loop is CAVLMGSYNSPLHF. The CDR3 DNA reads TGTGCCGTATTAATGGGCTCCTATAATTCACCCCTCCACTTT.

The chain recombines TRBV5-4 with TRBJ1-5; D gene uncertain. The length of the CDR3 is 15 residues. V was pared by 9 bases and J by 1 base, with 17 bases between. Germline loops: CDR1 SGHNT, CDR2 YYREEE (reference sequence). In DNA form, the CDR3 reads TGTGCCACCTTCCTCTCCAAGGTGAGCAATCAGCCCCAGCATTTT. Translated: CATFLSKVSNQPQHF.

The sample holds a few counts of this clonotype. This sequence joins TRBV5-6 and TRBJ2-3; D is possibly TRBD2 (7 bases). Looked up from germline, CDR1 is SGHDT and CDR2 is YYEEEE. The length of the CDR3 is 16 residues. The V end was cut by 0 bases, the J end by 2 bases, with 13 bases between. The CDR3 protein is CASSLVGGAHTDTQYF. In DNA, the CDR3 is TGTGCCAGCAGCTTGGTAGGGGGGGCACACACAGATACGCAGTATTTT. Full variable domain (outside the CDR3, taken from reference TRBV5-6 and TRBJ2-3): DAGVTQSPTHLIKTRGQQVTLRCSPKSGHDTVSWYQQALGQGPQFIFQYYEEEERQRGNFPDRFSGHQFPNYSSELNVNALLLGDSALYLCASSLVGGAHTDTQYFGPGTRLTVL.

This clonotype was detected a few times. V is TRBV4-3 and J is TRBJ2-3; 10 nucleotides line up with TRBD2. The germline gives CDR1 LGHNA, CDR2 YSLEER. This CDR3 comprises 17 residues. V trimming: 0 bases; J trimming: 2 bases; junction bases outside the gene matches: 5. CDR3 sequence reads: CASSQESSGGYTDTQYF. The CDR3 DNA reads TGCGCCAGCAGCCAAGAAAGTAGCGGGGGGTACACAGATACGCAGTATTTT.

The sample holds many counts of this clonotype. This rearrangement joins TRBV6-6 to TRBJ1-1, with no clear D. This CDR3 is 14 amino acids long. V lost 2 bases and J lost 6, with 13 bases in between. In germline, CDR1 is MNHNY, CDR2 SVGAGI (reference sequence). This CDR3 reads CASSYNSRTPEAFF. CDR3 bases: TGTGCCAGCAGTTACAATTCGCGGACCCCTGAAGCTTTCTTT.

In its sample, this clonotype was seen a few times. The rearrangement uses TRBV25-1 and TRBJ2-7; 10 bases fit TRBD2. Trimming took 2 bases from V and 2 from J; bases not matched to a gene: 3. The CDR3 is made up of 15 amino acids. Germline loops: CDR1 MGHDK, CDR2 SYGVNS. The CDR3 here is CASSELAGVAYEQYF. The CDR3 coding sequence is TGTGCCAGCAGTGAACTAGCGGGGGTAGCCTACGAGCAGTACTTC.

This clonotype was seen more than once but under ten times. V usage is TRBV29-1 and J usage is TRBJ2-3; 8 bases are a match to TRBD1. This CDR3 is 15 amino acids long. Germline CDR1 reads SQVTM; CDR2 reads ANQGSEA. V lost 5 bases and J lost 4; bases outside the gene matches: 11. The CDR3 DNA is TGCAGCGTTTCTCTCCGGACAGGGATTGCAGATACGCAGTATTTT. This translates into CSVSLRTGIADTQYF.

This clonotype was picked up many times. V gene TRBV4-1 combines with J gene TRBJ2-3, with TRBD2 as a possible D gene (7 bases). Germline values: CDR1 MGHRA, CDR2 YSYEKL. V lost 0 bases and J lost 0, with 13 bases in between. The CDR3 length is 17 residues. Written as DNA, the CDR3 is TGCGCCAGCAGCCAAGATATCCGGGGGGCTAGCACAGATACGCAGTATTTT. Translating it yields CASSQDIRGASTDTQYF.

This clonotype was counted only a few times. The chain has TRBV28 and TRBJ1-2, with 7 positions matching TRBD1. The CDR3 is 14 residues long. Germline lookup yields CDR1 MDHEN and CDR2 SYDVKM. The ends lost 5 bases at V and 4 bases at J; junction bases unmatched: 7. CDR3 in amino acids: CASSPGTVGYGYTF. The CDR3 nucleotides are TGTGCCAGCAGTCCGGGGACAGTAGGCTATGGCTACACCTTC.